The T cell receptor beta chain under discussion was sequenced for a study of CD8 T cells in Susac syndrome. With respect to this clonotype: Its target is not known.

Broader study findings: The number of Susac-specific public clones found was approximately 16 in total CD8+ repertoires and about five in CD8+ TEMRA repertoires.

Germline V gene data show CDR1 as SGHDN and CDR2 as FVKESK. The CDR3 sequence is 14 residues long. V was pared by 3 bases and J by 11 bases, with 17 bases between. RNA amounts of about 0.5 to 1 ug underwent reverse transcription with random hexamers. TCRdb analysed the immunoSEQ multiplex PCR reads with MiXCR anew, one entry per CDR3 protein. The sample lists fewer than 85,000 distinct CDR3 sequences; roughly 94% were seen once. Sequencing of TCR beta was performed on blood CD8+ and CD4+ T cells. The sequence came from a human donor with Susac syndrome. Sequencing used CD8+ T cells from PBMCs. The V gene is TRBV14, the J gene TRBJ2-1; D is unclear. For the CDR3, the DNA is TGTGCCAGCAGCCAGGTTTGGTCGGGCCGAAAGCAGTTCTTC. Protein product: CASSQVWSGRKQFF.